Shown below are 16 T cell receptor beta chains from a single sample sequenced in a study of identical twins. MiXCR, run by TCRdb on the 5' RACE reads, gives a single entry per CDR3 protein. The sample has hundreds of thousands of distinct CDR3 sequences; around 6% are singletons. Sequenced: naive T cells sorted from blood. The source of these receptors is a man in his late teens or twenties in good health.

V usage is TRBV4-2 and J usage is TRBJ2-1, with 12 bases that match TRBD2. The germline CDR1 and CDR2 sequences are LGHNA and YNFKEQ. The CDR3 is 20 residues long. The V and J ends lost 1 base and 0 bases, in that order; junction bases with no gene match: 10. The CDR3 DNA is TGTGCCAGCAGCCAAGTCCCAGGGAGACTAGCGGGGGCCTCCTACAATGAGCAGTTCTTC. This encodes CASSQVPGRLAGASYNEQFF.

This clonotype has more than one count but fewer than ten. The rearrangement links TRBV20-1 to TRBJ2-3, with unresolved D. The V gene's germline CDR1 is DFQATT and CDR2 SNEGSKA (reference sequence). The ends were cut back, 3 bases at V and 2 bases at J, with 12 bases in the middle. The length of the CDR3 is 14 residues. The CDR3 sequence is CSASTVVDTDTQYF. The CDR3 DNA reads as TGCAGTGCTAGCACGGTGGTAGACACAGATACGCAGTATTTT.

This clonotype appeared many times. The chain employs TRBV11-2 and TRBJ2-4, with 12 bases identical to TRBD1. Germline V gene data show CDR1 as SGHAT and CDR2 as FQNNGV. The CDR3 covers 19 residues. V lost 3 bases and J lost 0; bases outside the gene matches: 9. The CDR3 spells CASSFIRDRGRRAKNIQYF. The DNA of the CDR3 is TGTGCCAGCAGCTTTATCCGGGACAGGGGGCGAAGAGCCAAAAACATTCAGTACTTC.

Only a few counts were recorded for this clonotype. The genes are TRBV12-3 or TRBV12-4 and TRBJ1-5, with D unclear. With 4 bases removed from V and 10 bases from J, the gap between germline ends came to 8 bases. There are 11 residues in the CDR3. The CDR3 region has the DNA TGTGCCAGCAGTTCGGCCGGCCCCCAGCATTTT. Translation: CASSSAGPQHF.

This clonotype was recorded at least ten times. The rearrangement links TRBV20-1 to TRBJ1-1; TRBD1 matches at 9 bases. Trimming cost V 3 bases and J 5 bases; bases outside gene matches: 7. Germline CDR1 is DFQATT and CDR2 is SNEGSKA (reference sequence). The CDR3 consists of 14 residues. The CDR3 nucleotides read TGCAGTGCTAGCACGTACAGGGGGCGAACTGAAGCTTTCTTT. Translated, it gives CSASTYRGRTEAFF.

This clonotype was observed at least ten times. The chain joins TRBV20-1 to TRBJ2-4; 8 bases match TRBD2. Per germline, CDR1 DFQATT and CDR2 SNEGSKA (reference sequence). J gave up 10 bases and V 4 bases, and 15 bases lay outside the gene matches. The CDR3 runs to 15 residues. CDR3 DNA: TGCAGTGCTAAACTTCCGGGAGGGCCGGGCGGAATTCAGTACTTC. As protein: CSAKLPGGPGGIQYF.

Many counts were recorded for this clonotype. The genes are TRBV6-4 and TRBJ1-1; D gene uncertain. The V end was cut by 0 bases, the J end by 4 bases, with 9 bases between. The CDR3 totals 14 residues. CDR1 and CDR2 from the germline V gene are MRHNA and SNTAGT. The CDR3 spells CASSDSEASTEAFF. Here the CDR3 DNA reads TGTGCCAGCAGTGACTCAGAAGCGTCCACTGAAGCTTTCTTT.

About this clonotype: A much more abundant neighbour one base away suggests this may be a read error. The chain has TRBV27 and TRBJ1-1; maybe TRBD1 (6 bases). CDR3 length equals 15 residues. Germline assignment: CDR1 MNHEY and CDR2 SMNVEV (reference sequence). The CDR3 protein is CASSPLQGWGTEAYF. CDR3 sequence (DNA): TGTGCCAGCAGTCCCCTACAGGGATGGGGCACTGAAGCTTACTTT.

This clonotype has only a few counts. The genes are TRBV6-2 or TRBV6-3 and TRBJ2-7; weak D call: TRBD2 (5 bases). The germline CDR1 and CDR2 sequences are MNHEY and SVGEGT. Trimming took off 0 bases at V and 2 bases at J, with 17 bases between the two ends. The CDR3 covers 17 residues. Here the CDR3 DNA reads TGTGCCAGCAGTTACTCGACGGTCGGAGGCGACACCTACGAGCAGTACGTC. Translating gives CASSYSTVGGDTYEQYV.

The chain uses TRBV7-9 and TRBJ2-3; possibly TRBD1 or TRBD2 for D (5 bases each). Deletions cut 2 bases from V and 2 bases from J, with 8 bases between. CDR1 and CDR2 from the germline V gene are SEHNR and FQNEAQ (reference sequence). The length of the CDR3 is 14 residues. CDR3 sequence reads: CASSLRGPTDTQYF. CDR3 coding DNA: TGTGCCAGCAGCTTACGGGGACCCACAGATACGCAGTATTTT.

Note on this clonotype: With a much larger clone just one base away, this may be a read error. V usage is TRBV12-3 or TRBV12-4 and J usage is TRBJ2-5, with no clear D. V was pared by 4 bases and J by 3 bases, with 12 bases between. This CDR3 comprises 14 residues. The CDR3: CASSSNLEEETQYF. In nucleotides, the CDR3 is TGTGCCAGCAGTTCGAACCTTGAAGAAGAGACCCAGTACTTC.

The table lists this clonotype with many counts. The rearrangement links TRBV3-1 to TRBJ2-7; tentative D call: TRBD1 (7 bases). With 1 base removed from V and 12 bases from J, the gap between germline ends came to 13 bases. The CDR3 is 12 amino acids. CDR1 LGHDT and CDR2 YNNKEL come from the germline V gene (reference sequence). The CDR3 coding sequence is TGTGCCAGCAGCCAAGTGGAGGGACAGCGGTACTTC. Translated, it gives CASSQVEGQRYF.

This clonotype showed up many times. The gene calls are TRBV7-9 and TRBJ1-6; possible D gene TRBD1, 6 bases. Looked up from germline, CDR1 is SEHNR and CDR2 is FQNEAQ (reference sequence). CDR3 length: 16 amino acids. V shed 1 base and J shed 6 bases, with 13 bases lying between them. The CDR3 DNA reads as TGTGCCAGCAGCTTAGTGTCGGGGGGCCCTAATTCACCCCTCCACTTT. Protein: CASSLVSGGPNSPLHF.

The V and J genes are TRBV7-9 and TRBJ2-5; no definite D call. CDR3 length: 12 residues. Trimming left V 7 bases short and J 5 bases short, with 11 bases between. CDR1 is SEHNR, CDR2 FQNEAQ, per germline (reference sequence). The chain's CDR3 is CASNFISETQYF. The DNA for the CDR3 is TGTGCCAGCAACTTTATCTCCGAGACCCAGTACTTC.

The J gene is TRBJ2-5, the V gene TRBV7-8; TRBD2 aligns across 8 bases. The CDR3 totals 18 residues. V shed 5 bases, J shed 1 base, and the junction held 15 bases outside the gene matches. Germline loops: CDR1 SGHVS, CDR2 FQNEAQ. CDR3 sequence: CASSPPGASLAGQETQYF. The CDR3 nucleotides read TGTGCCAGCAGCCCCCCGGGAGCTTCGCTAGCGGGCCAAGAGACCCAGTACTTC.

The CDR3: CAPIEVTGELFF. DNA for the CDR3: TGTGCCCCCATTGAGGTGACCGGGGAGCTGTTTTTT. This chain joins TRBV7-9 and TRBJ2-2; D is uncertain. The germline CDR1 and CDR2 sequences are SEHNR and FQNEAQ (reference sequence). Trimming removed 11 bases from V and 5 bases from J, with 12 bases in between. This CDR3 is 12 amino acids long.